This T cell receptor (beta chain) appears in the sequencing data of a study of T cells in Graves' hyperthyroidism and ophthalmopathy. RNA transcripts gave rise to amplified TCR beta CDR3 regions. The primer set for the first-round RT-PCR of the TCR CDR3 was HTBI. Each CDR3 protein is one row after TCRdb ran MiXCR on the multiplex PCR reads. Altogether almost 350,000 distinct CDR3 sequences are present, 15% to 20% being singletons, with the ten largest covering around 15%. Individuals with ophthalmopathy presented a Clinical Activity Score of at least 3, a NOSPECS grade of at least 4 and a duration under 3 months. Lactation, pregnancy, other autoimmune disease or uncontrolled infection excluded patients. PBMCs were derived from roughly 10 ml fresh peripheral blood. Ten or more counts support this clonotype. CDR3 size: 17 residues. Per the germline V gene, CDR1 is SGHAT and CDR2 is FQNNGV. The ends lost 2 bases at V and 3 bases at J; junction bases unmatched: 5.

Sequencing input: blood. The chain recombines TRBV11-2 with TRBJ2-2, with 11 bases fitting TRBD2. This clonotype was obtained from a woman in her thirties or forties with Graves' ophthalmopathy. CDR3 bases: TGTGCCAGCAGCTTAACCACTAGCGGGAGAGACACCGGGGAGCTGTTTTTT. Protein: CASSLTTSGRDTGELFF.